The T cell receptor beta chain under discussion was sequenced for a study of blood T cell repertoires in COVID-19. In the study overall: The analysed material was cDNA or gDNA that came from T cells, B-cell-depleted T cells, or PBMCs.

Assay: immunoSEQ multiplex PCR; the TCRdb copy retains only in-frame clones and omits some. The data hold some 200,000 clones, with about three quarters observed a single time. This clone has only a few counts. The CDR3 contains 13 residues. Unmatched junction bases numbered 8, after V lost 3 bases and J lost 7 bases. The V gene's germline CDR1 is GTSNPN and CDR2 SVGIG (reference sequence). Sample: peripheral blood. The sequence was obtained from a woman between 70 and 85 years old with acute or convalescent COVID-19. V gene TRBV30 combines with J gene TRBJ1-2; 7 bases line up with TRBD1. CDR3 region: CAWSPGQLSGYTF. The CDR3 DNA sequence: TGTGCCTGGAGCCCGGGACAGTTGTCTGGCTACACCTTC.